A single sample gave rise to the 22 T cell receptor beta chains below, sequenced in a study of cytomegalovirus exposure and HLA in healthy donors (dated 2017 in TCRdb). Library method: the immunoSEQ multiplex PCR assay. A mixture of 60 forward primers for TCR Vbeta segments and 13 reverse primers for TCR Jbeta segments was used in the multiplex PCR. The source is immuneACCESS, and TCRdb retained only in-frame sequences with V and J called. Part of the clones is not carried over; for the studies checked, unresolved V genes explain less than half of this, and the remainder is unexplained. The table for this sample lists about 63,000 clones; 79% of them were counted only once. The ten largest make up approximately 3% of the sample. Sequencing used PBMCs. All receptors come from a woman in her twenties or thirties in good health and CMV-seronegative.

This chain connects TRBV7-2 to TRBJ2-5, with 14 bases lining up with TRBD2. Germline CDR1 and CDR2: SGHTA and FQGNSA. This CDR3 region has 15 residues. V shed 5 bases and J 5 bases; nucleotides not matched to a gene: 4. CDR3 residues: CASSGLAGGWETQYF. CDR3 DNA sequence: TGTGCCAGCAGCGGACTAGCGGGAGGATGGGAGACCCAGTACTTC. Variable domain in full (rest from reference TRBV7-2 and TRBJ2-5): GAGVSQSPSNKVTEKGKDVELRCDPISGHTALYWYRQSLGQGLEFLIYFQGNSAPDKSGLPSDRFSAERTGGSVSTLTIQRTQQEDSAVYLCASSGLAGGWETQYFGPGTRLLVL.

The chain joins TRBV5-5 to TRBJ1-5, with TRBD1 matching 7 bases. After removal of 3 bases from V and 6 bases from J, the junction contained 3 bases not matched to a gene. Germline V gene data show CDR1 as SGHKS and CDR2 as YYEKEE (reference sequence). The CDR3 totals 13 residues. Here the CDR3 DNA reads TGTGCCAGCAGCTCTCAGGGGGGTCAGCCCCAGCATTTT. Amino acid sequence: CASSSQGGQPQHF.

V gene TRBV2 combines with J gene TRBJ1-3; D not resolved. The germline CDR1 and CDR2 sequences are SNHLY and FYNNEI. CDR3 length equals 14 residues. The germline V and J ends were trimmed by 3 bases and 2 bases, with 8 bases remaining between them. CDR3 nucleotides: TGTGCCAGCAGTGAGAGGTCTACTGGAAACACCATATATTTT. Protein product: CASSERSTGNTIYF.

The chain has TRBV30 and TRBJ1-2, with TRBD1 matching over 7 bases. Germline assignment: CDR1 GTSNPN and CDR2 SVGIG (reference sequence). The CDR3 runs to 15 residues. The junction had 6 bases not matched to a gene; V was cut back by 2 bases and J by 0 bases. The CDR3 bases are TGTGCCTGGAGTCTAGGGACAGCGACTAACTATGGCTACACCTTC. Amino acids: CAWSLGTATNYGYTF.

The CDR3 reads CASSLEGNNEQFF. CDR3 DNA: TGTGCCAGCAGCCTGGAGGGAAACAATGAGCAGTTCTTC. The chain carries TRBV27 and TRBJ2-1; TRBD2 might be the D (6 bases). The CDR3 has 13 residues. Germline lookup yields CDR1 MNHEY and CDR2 SMNVEV (reference sequence). Between the trimmed V and J ends, which lost 6 bases and 5 bases, there was a span of 11 bases.

The sample holds one count of this clone. The chain carries TRBV14 and TRBJ2-5; D gene ambiguous. The germline V and J ends were trimmed by 2 bases and 4 bases, with 14 bases remaining between them. This CDR3 is built from 15 residues. Germline CDR1 and CDR2: SGHDN and FVKESK. This CDR3 is CASSQFRLVGETQYF. CDR3 DNA: TGTGCCAGCAGCCAATTTCGTCTAGTAGGAGAGACCCAGTACTTC.

This clone appeared once. The rearrangement uses TRBV6-5 and TRBJ1-3, with D perhaps TRBD1 (5 bases). CDR1 and CDR2 (germline): MNHEY, SVGAGI. The CDR3 is made up of 14 amino acids. V lost 6 bases and J lost 0, with 9 bases in between. For the CDR3, the DNA is TGTGCCAGCAGCGACAGAGACTCTGGAAACACCATATATTTT. It codes for CASSDRDSGNTIYF.

The chain has TRBV9 and TRBJ1-2; no reliable D call. CDR3 length equals 14 residues. Trimming took 0 bases from V and 2 from J, leaving 8 bases between them. Germline assignment: CDR1 SGDLS and CDR2 YYNGEE. CDR3: CASSVDGDNYGYTF. CDR3 sequence (DNA): TGTGCCAGCAGCGTAGATGGAGACAACTATGGCTACACCTTC. The variable domain in full, with the rest retrieved from reference TRBV9 and TRBJ1-2, is DSGVTQTPKHLITATGQRVTLRCSPRSGDLSVYWYQQSLDQGLQFLIQYYNGEERAKGNILERFSAQQFPDLHSELNLSSLELGDSALYFCASSVDGDNYGYTFGSGTRLTVV.

This clone was seen a handful of times. The chain combines TRBV5-1 with TRBJ2-1; possibly TRBD1 for D (5 bases). This CDR3 region has 13 residues. The V and J ends lost 1 base and 7 bases respectively, with 9 bases between them. Looked up from germline, CDR1 is SGHRS and CDR2 is YFSETQ. The CDR3 DNA follows: TGCGCCAGCAGCTTGAAGTCAGGGAATGAGCAGTTCTTC. Residues: CASSLKSGNEQFF.

Only one count was recorded for this clone. This chain uses TRBV7-9 with TRBJ2-1, with D possibly matching TRBD1 (6 bases). The V gene's germline CDR1 is SEHNR and CDR2 FQNEAQ (reference sequence). CDR3 size: 15 residues. V lost 3 bases and J 5 bases, leaving 14 bases between the germline ends. The CDR3 nucleotides are TGTGCCAGCAGCTTCGGTGGGGGCCCTAACAATGAGCAGTTCTTC. This translates into CASSFGGGPNNEQFF.

This chain joins TRBV7-2 and TRBJ1-3, with D possibly matching TRBD1 (5 bases). Germline V gene lookup returns CDR1 SGHTA and CDR2 FQGNSA. V was pared by 1 base and J by 6 bases, with 10 bases between. This CDR3 region has 14 residues. The CDR3 bases are TGTGCCAGCAGCTTAGGGGGGGACCAAAACACCATATATTTT. Translation: CASSLGGDQNTIYF.

The chain has TRBV6-6 and TRBJ1-4; possibly TRBD1 for D (6 bases). The CDR3 is made up of 13 amino acids. CDR1 is MNHNY and CDR2 is SVGAGI in the germline V gene (reference sequence). V was cut by 2 bases and J by 7 bases, with 8 bases left in between. This chain's CDR3 is CASSYGTLEKLFF. CDR3 coding DNA: TGTGCCAGCAGTTACGGGACACTTGAAAAACTGTTTTTT.

Concerning this clone: Relative to the germline gene, one junction end is altered; a read error may explain this. J is TRBJ2-3 and V is TRBV5-1; D might be TRBD2 (6 bases). Germline V gene sequence: CDR1 SGHRS, CDR2 YFSETQ. The CDR3 is made up of 15 amino acids. The CDR3 spells CASTLVGGTTDTQYF. CDR3 nucleotides: TGCGCCAGCACCTTGGTCGGGGGTACGACAGATACGCAGTATTTT.

The V and J genes are TRBV30 and TRBJ1-1; TRBD1 matches 7 bases. The V and J ends lost 3 bases and 6 bases, in that order; junction bases with no gene match: 1. The V gene's germline CDR1 is GTSNPN and CDR2 SVGIG (reference sequence). The CDR3 spans 11 residues. CDR3 nucleotides: TGTGCCTGGAGCGGGACAGCTGAAGCTTTCTTT. It encodes CAWSGTAEAFF.

This clone was seen once. The gene calls are TRBV7-9 and TRBJ1-6; TRBD1 matches at 8 bases. The CDR3 runs to 14 residues. CDR1 and CDR2 (germline): SEHNR, FQNEAQ (reference sequence). The trim removed 5 bases at V and 7 bases at J, leaving 4 bases unmatched. The CDR3 sequence is CASSATGENSPLHF. The CDR3 DNA reads TGTGCCAGCAGCGCGACAGGGGAGAATTCACCCCTCCACTTT.

The V gene is TRBV7-8, the J gene TRBJ2-3, with D maybe TRBD2 (5 bases). The germline V and J ends were trimmed by 1 base and 2 bases, with 13 bases remaining between them. This CDR3 has 16 amino acids. From germline, CDR1 is SGHVS and CDR2 FQNEAQ. CDR3 sequence reads: CASSLVGSANTDTQYF. CDR3 sequence (DNA): TGTGCCAGCAGCTTAGTAGGTAGCGCGAACACAGATACGCAGTATTTT. Variable domain in full (rest from reference TRBV7-8 and TRBJ2-3): GAGVSQSPRYKVAKRGQDVALRCDPISGHVSLFWYQQALGQGPEFLTYFQNEAQLDKSGLPSDRFFAERPEGSVSTLKIQRTQQEDSAVYLCASSLVGSANTDTQYFGPGTRLTVL.

The chain couples TRBV29-1 to TRBJ1-1, with TRBD1 matching over 7 bases. CDR1 and CDR2 from the germline V gene are SQVTM and ANQGSEA. The CDR3 consists of 12 residues. V dropped 6 bases and J dropped 2; count of bases not matched to a gene: 3. The CDR3 nucleotides are TGCAGCGTGGGGACAGCCAACACTGAAGCTTTCTTT. As protein: CSVGTANTEAFF.

The chain uses TRBV29-1 and TRBJ2-1, with a weak D call TRBD1 (6 bases). The germline V gene has CDR1 SQVTM and CDR2 ANQGSEA. This CDR3 comprises 16 residues. V dropped 4 bases and J dropped 2 bases, with 18 bases sitting between them. CDR3 protein: CSVGDPGQGPYNEQFF. DNA of the CDR3: TGCAGCGTTGGCGATCCGGGACAAGGGCCCTACAATGAGCAGTTCTTC.

V and J are TRBV2 and TRBJ1-1, with D hard to call. Per germline, CDR1 SNHLY and CDR2 FYNNEI. Trimming took off 5 bases at V and 8 bases at J, with 18 bases between the two ends. The CDR3 is 14 amino acids. The CDR3 region has the DNA TGTGCCAGCAGTCTTAATAGAGGAAAAGGAGAAGCTTTCTTT. It specifies CASSLNRGKGEAFF.

V is TRBV5-6 and J is TRBJ1-3, with D perhaps matching TRBD1 (5 bases). There are 15 residues in the CDR3. CDR1 is SGHDT and CDR2 is YYEEEE in the germline V gene. The V end lost 4 bases, the J end lost 4 bases, and 15 bases lay between the germline ends. In DNA form, the CDR3 reads TGTGCCAGCAGCCCCAGGGCCGATTCGGGAAACACCATATATTTT. Protein product: CASSPRADSGNTIYF.

V is TRBV7-9 and J is TRBJ2-5; 7 bases map to TRBD2. J lost 5 bases, V lost 5 bases, and 11 bases had no gene match. This CDR3 spans 15 amino acids. The germline V gene encodes CDR1 SEHNR and CDR2 FQNEAQ (reference sequence). CDR3 region: CASSPLERGDETQYF. In nucleotides, the CDR3 is TGTGCCAGCAGCCCCCTGGAGCGGGGAGACGAGACCCAGTACTTC.

This sequence joins TRBV19 and TRBJ2-2; TRBD1 agrees at 8 bases. The CDR3 is made up of 14 amino acids. V was pared by 6 bases and J by 6 bases, with 6 bases of the junction left unmatched. CDR1 and CDR2 (germline): LNHDA, SQIVND (reference sequence). Here the CDR3 reads CASSPGTGSGELFF. Written as DNA, the CDR3 is TGTGCCAGTAGCCCTGGGACAGGTTCCGGGGAGCTGTTTTTT.